The clone carrying this TCR beta chain was counted only a few times. Its matching antigen is unknown. This specimen comes from a study of T cells in localized non-small cell lung cancer. Some clones are missing from TCRdb's copy, which holds only in-frame ones; the method was immunoSEQ multiplex PCR. This sample has 750 to 850 clones, with approximately 24% found just once. Findings and caveats of the study: For the top 100 tumor clones, a median about 50 also appeared in adjacent lung.

The sample in question was lung tumor tissue, obtained before any cancer treatment. This receptor was obtained from a female donor of 60 years or more with stage I lung adenocarcinoma.

The CDR3 sequence: CASIPPRGGTNEQFF. The CDR3 DNA reads TGTGCCAGCATACCTCCACGGGGCGGGACTAATGAGCAGTTCTTC. V usage is TRBV6-8 and J usage is TRBJ2-1, with a tentative D call TRBD2 (6 bases). The CDR3 is made up of 15 amino acids. Germline V lookup: CDR1 MNHGY, CDR2 SAAAGT. Deletions cut 7 bases from V and 7 bases from J, with 20 bases between.